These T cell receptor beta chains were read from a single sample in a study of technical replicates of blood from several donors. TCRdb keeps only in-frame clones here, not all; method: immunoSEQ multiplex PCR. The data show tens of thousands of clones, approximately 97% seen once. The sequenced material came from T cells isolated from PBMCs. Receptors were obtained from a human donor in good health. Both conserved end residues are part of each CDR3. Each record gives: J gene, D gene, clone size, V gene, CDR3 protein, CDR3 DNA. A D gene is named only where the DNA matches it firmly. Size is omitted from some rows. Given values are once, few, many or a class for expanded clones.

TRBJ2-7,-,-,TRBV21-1,CASSNLQGGSYEQYF,TGTGCCAGCAGCAATCTCCAGGGGGGTTCCTACGAGCAGTACTTC
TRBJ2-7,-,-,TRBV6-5,CASSSTASYEQYF,TGTGCCAGCAGTTCGACTGCGTCCTACGAGCAGTACTTC
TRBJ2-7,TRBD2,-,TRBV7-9,CASSLISLAGSYEQYF,TGTGCCAGCAGCTTAATTTCACTAGCGGGATCCTACGAGCAGTACTTC
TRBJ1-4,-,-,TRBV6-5,CASSIGSINEKLFF,TGTGCCAGCAGCATCGGGTCCATTAATGAAAAACTGTTTTTT
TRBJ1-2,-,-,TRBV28,CASSLSLGGSYGYTF,TGTGCCAGCAGTTTATCTTTGGGGGGGAGCTATGGCTACACCTTC
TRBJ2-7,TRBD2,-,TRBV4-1,CASSQGPGTTIYEQYF,TGCGCCAGCAGCCAAGGTCCAGGGACTACAATCTACGAGCAGTACTTC
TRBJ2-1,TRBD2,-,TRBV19,CASSINSGRIGNEQFF,TGTGCCAGTAGTATAAATAGCGGGAGAATAGGCAATGAGCAGTTCTTC
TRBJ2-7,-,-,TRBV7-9,CASSLEQARYEQYF,TGTGCCAGCAGCTTAGAACAGGCGAGATACGAGCAGTACTTC
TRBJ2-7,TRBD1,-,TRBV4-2,CASSQVTDRETYEQYF,TGTGCCAGCAGCCAAGTTACTGACAGGGAGACCTACGAGCAGTACTTC
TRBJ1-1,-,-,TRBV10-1,CASSQELSRTEAFF,TGCGCCAGCAGCCAAGAATTATCTAGGACTGAAGCTTTCTTT
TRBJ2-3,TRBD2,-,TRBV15,CATSRQLAGDTDTQYF,TGTGCCACCAGCAGACAGTTAGCGGGAGATACAGATACGCAGTATTTT
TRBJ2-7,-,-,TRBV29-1,CSVEDRDKSYEQYF,TGCAGCGTTGAAGACCGGGACAAGAGCTACGAGCAGTACTTC
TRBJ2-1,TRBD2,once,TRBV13,CASSPAPQLAGAYNEQFF,TGTGCCAGCAGCCCCGCCCCCCAACTAGCGGGAGCCTACAATGAGCAGTTCTTC
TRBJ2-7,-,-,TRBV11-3,CASSSNSSYEQYF,TGTGCCAGCAGCTCGAACAGCTCCTACGAGCAGTACTTC
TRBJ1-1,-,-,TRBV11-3,CASRLSVGSEAFF,TGTGCCAGCAGACTTTCTGTGGGCTCTGAAGCTTTCTTT
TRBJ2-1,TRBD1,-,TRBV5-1,CASRFGTGVAGEQFF,TGCGCCAGCAGATTCGGGACAGGGGTTGCCGGGGAGCAGTTCTTC